The next 15 T cell receptor beta chains were all read from a single sample in a study of CXCR3-negative and CXCR3-positive naive CD8 T cells. The authors made the TRB cDNA libraries by 5' RACE using UMI labels. TCRdb reprocessed the 5' RACE reads, with one entry per CDR3 protein and no DNA. Recorded for this sample: 45,000 to 65,000 distinct CDR3 sequences. Source material: memory CD8+ T cells from blood. The receptors derive from a human donor in good health. Some clones in this sample may be carry-over from other donors' samples.

The CDR3: CSAGSPPGELFF. The V call is TRBV29-1, the J call TRBJ2-2; TCRdb reports TRBD1, a call that lacks DNA to check it against. CDR1 and CDR2 (germline): SQVTM, ANQGSEA. CDR3 length: 12 amino acids.

The CDR3 region is CASSQDRGVWETQYF. The rearrangement joins TRBV4-1 to TRBJ2-5; TCRdb proposes TRBD1, but this gene call is untestable without DNA. The germline CDR1 and CDR2 sequences are MGHRA and YSYEKL. CDR3 size: 15 residues.

This sequence joins TRBV7-9 and TRBJ2-7. Germline assignment: CDR1 SEHNR and CDR2 FQNEAQ (reference sequence). The CDR3 totals 12 residues. The CDR3 spells CASSQRTYEQYF.

The rearrangement uses TRBV29-1 and TRBJ1-2; TCRdb's D gene call, TRBD1, goes unchecked for lack of DNA. In germline, CDR1 is SQVTM, CDR2 ANQGSEA. The CDR3 loop spans 13 amino acids. The CDR3 protein is CSVLTGGNYGYTF.

V usage is TRBV28 and J usage is TRBJ2-2; TCRdb designates TRBD1, a call that cannot be tested without DNA. Germline CDR1 reads MDHEN; CDR2 reads SYDVKM. The CDR3 sequence is 15 residues long. The CDR3 reads CASRVQGGNTGELFF.

The chain employs TRBV9 and TRBJ2-1; TCRdb's D call of TRBD1 is untestable without DNA. CDR1 SGDLS and CDR2 YYNGEE come from the germline V gene. The CDR3 covers 15 residues. CDR3 residues: CASSAGTGDYNEQFF.

The CDR3 sequence: CSASHGDVNEQFF. The V call is TRBV20-1, the J call TRBJ2-1; as DNA is missing, the TRBD1 call by TCRdb cannot be tested. The CDR3 extends over 13 amino acids. The germline V gene has CDR1 DFQATT and CDR2 SNEGSKA (reference sequence).

This chain links TRBV19 with TRBJ2-3; TCRdb indicates TRBD1, and absent DNA this call remains unverified. The CDR3 spans 15 residues. CDR1 is LNHDA, CDR2 SQIVND, per germline (reference sequence). The CDR3 sequence: CASSMTGGGLDTQYF.

By frequency, this clonotype is medium-sized (0.01 to 0.1%). The gene calls are TRBV20-1 and TRBJ2-7; the TCRdb call, TRBD2, lacks DNA for checking. Germline V gives CDR1 DFQATT, CDR2 SNEGSKA (reference sequence). The CDR3 is 16 amino acids. CDR3 loop: CSARDQNSGDSYEQYF.

This chain connects TRBV29-1 to TRBJ2-7. Germline loops: CDR1 SQVTM, CDR2 ANQGSEA. The CDR3 loop spans 11 amino acids. CDR3 loop: CSVRSSYEQYF.

CDR3 in amino acids: CASSSQSFYEQYF. The chain links TRBV5-1 to TRBJ2-7. This CDR3 region has 13 residues. Germline V gene sequence: CDR1 SGHRS, CDR2 YFSETQ. The variable domain in full, completed from reference TRBV5-1 and TRBJ2-7, reads KAGVTQTPRYLIKTRGQQVTLSCSPISGHRSVSWYQQTPGQGLQFLFEYFSETQRNKGNFPGRFSGRQFSNSRSEMNVSTLELGDSALYLCASSSQSFYEQYFGPGTRLTVT.

The rearrangement links TRBV6-5 to TRBJ2-3; without DNA, the TCRdb call of TRBD1 cannot be checked. There are 15 residues in the CDR3. Looked up from germline, CDR1 is MNHEY and CDR2 is SVGAGI. The CDR3 spells CASSVTGARTDTQYF.

This sequence joins TRBV7-6 and TRBJ2-3; checking the TCRdb D call of TRBD2 is not possible without DNA. In germline, CDR1 is SGHVS, CDR2 FNYEAQ. This CDR3 spans 16 amino acids. CDR3 sequence reads: CASSQTSAYSTDTQYF.

The gene calls are TRBV7-6 and TRBJ2-7. There are 14 residues in the CDR3. Germline CDR1 SGHVS, CDR2 FNYEAQ. CDR3 in amino acids: CASSLAWGSYEQYF.

J is TRBJ2-1 and V is TRBV11-1; TCRdb lists TRBD1, though no DNA is available to test this call. Germline loops: CDR1 SGHAT, CDR2 FQDESV (reference sequence). CDR3 length equals 15 residues. The CDR3 sequence is CASSYRGRRLDEQFF.